The clone carrying this T cell receptor beta chain was picked up a small number of times. Its target is unknown. This sample was taken from a study of blood T cells in healthy people across ages. General observations from the study: The fall in TCR beta diversity per million T cells was roughly linear with age. There was no known CMV status for donors, so expanded clonotype changes were possibly confounded.

Combining a sample-barcoded 5' primer with a J-beta primer mix, a second PCR ran for about 6 to 12 cycles. The authors tagged each cDNA molecule using a template-switch adaptor with 12 random nucleotides. From the 5' RACE reads, TCRdb called clonotypes with MiXCR, one entry per CDR3 protein. Here the sample spans around 650,000 distinct CDR3 sequences, approximately 31% being singletons. V lost 6 bases, J lost 2 bases, and 4 bases stayed unmatched. Germline lookup yields CDR1 LNHDA and CDR2 SQIVND (reference sequence). The CDR3 totals 14 residues. The chain links TRBV19 to TRBJ2-1; 7 positions match TRBD1. Sequencing was done on a sample of blood. The receptor was isolated from an elderly woman in good health. The DNA for the CDR3 is TGTGCCAGTAGACCACAGGGGCCCTACAATGAGCAGTTCTTC. The encoded protein is CASRPQGPYNEQFF.